The source of this TCR beta chain is a study of technical replicates of blood from a few donors. This clone was seen once. The assay was immunoSEQ multiplex PCR, and TCRdb's table has in-frame clones only and misses some. The sample records about 59,000 clones, around nine tenths being singletons. The CDR3 contains 19 residues. Looked up from germline, CDR1 is MNHNS and CDR2 is SASEGT. The V end lost 1 base, the J end lost 8 bases, and 27 bases lay between the germline ends. The sequence was collected from a human donor in good health. Some clones in this sample may be carry-over from other donors' samples. Input material: PBMCs. The gene calls are TRBV6-1 and TRBJ1-3; the D gene is possibly TRBD1 (6 bases). The CDR3 sequence: CASSEGGTGNLLEADTIYF. The CDR3 coding sequence is TGTGCCAGCAGTGAAGGAGGTACAGGGAACTTGTTAGAGGCAGACACCATATATTTT.